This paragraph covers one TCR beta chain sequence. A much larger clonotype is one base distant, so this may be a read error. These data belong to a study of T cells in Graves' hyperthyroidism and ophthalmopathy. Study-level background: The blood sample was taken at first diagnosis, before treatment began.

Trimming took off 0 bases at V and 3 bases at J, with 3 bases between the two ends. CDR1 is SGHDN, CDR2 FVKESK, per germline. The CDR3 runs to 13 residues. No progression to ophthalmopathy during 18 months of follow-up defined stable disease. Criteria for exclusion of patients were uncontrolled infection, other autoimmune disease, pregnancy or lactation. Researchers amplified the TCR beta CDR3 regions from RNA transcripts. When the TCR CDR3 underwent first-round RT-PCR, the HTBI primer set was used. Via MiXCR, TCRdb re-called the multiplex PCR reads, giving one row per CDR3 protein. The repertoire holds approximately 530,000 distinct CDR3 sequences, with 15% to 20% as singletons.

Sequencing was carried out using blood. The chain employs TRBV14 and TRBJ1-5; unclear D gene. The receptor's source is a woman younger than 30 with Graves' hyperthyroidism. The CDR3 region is CASSQETNQPQHF. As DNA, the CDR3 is TGTGCCAGCAGCCAAGAGACCAATCAGCCCCAGCATTTT.